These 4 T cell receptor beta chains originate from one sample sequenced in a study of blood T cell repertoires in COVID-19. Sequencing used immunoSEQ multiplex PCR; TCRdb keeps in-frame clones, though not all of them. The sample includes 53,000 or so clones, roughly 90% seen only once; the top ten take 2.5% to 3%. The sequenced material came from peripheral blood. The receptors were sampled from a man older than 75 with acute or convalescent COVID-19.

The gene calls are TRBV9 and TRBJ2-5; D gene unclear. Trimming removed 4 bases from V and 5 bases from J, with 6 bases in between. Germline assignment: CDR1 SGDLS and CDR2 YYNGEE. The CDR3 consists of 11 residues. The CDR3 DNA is TGTGCCAGCAGCATCGGGGAGACCCAGTACTTC. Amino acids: CASSIGETQYF.

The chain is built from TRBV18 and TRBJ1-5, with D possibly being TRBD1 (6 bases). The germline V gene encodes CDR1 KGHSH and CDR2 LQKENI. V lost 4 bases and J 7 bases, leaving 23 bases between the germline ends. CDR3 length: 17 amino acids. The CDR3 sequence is CASSQGRGNRDGQPQHF. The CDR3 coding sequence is TGTGCCAGCTCACAGGGGAGAGGAAACAGGGATGGCCAGCCCCAGCATTTT.

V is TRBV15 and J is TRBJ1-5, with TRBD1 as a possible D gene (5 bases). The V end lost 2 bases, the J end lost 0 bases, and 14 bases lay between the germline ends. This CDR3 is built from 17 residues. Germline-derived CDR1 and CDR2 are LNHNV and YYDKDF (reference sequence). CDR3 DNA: TGTGCCACCAGCAGAAGTTCAGGGCGCTATAGCAATCAGCCCCAGCATTTT. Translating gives CATSRSSGRYSNQPQHF.

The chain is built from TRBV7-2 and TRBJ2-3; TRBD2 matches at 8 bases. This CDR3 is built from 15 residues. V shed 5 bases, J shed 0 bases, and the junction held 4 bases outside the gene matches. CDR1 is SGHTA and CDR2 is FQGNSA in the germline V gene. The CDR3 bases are TGTGCCAGCAGCAGCGGGGGTTCTAGCACAGATACGCAGTATTTT. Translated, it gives CASSSGGSSTDTQYF.